This TCR beta chain was identified in a study of beta chain features in type 1 diabetes. Over 95% purity was reached by all sorted populations. CDR3 size: 17 residues. Trimming at V came to 1 base and at J to 2 bases, leaving 6 bases not matched to a gene. Germline V lookup: CDR1 LGHNA, CDR2 YNFKEQ. Broader study findings: Type 1 diabetes patients had moderately but significantly shorter TCRB CDR3s in all four CD4+ subsets.

As every portion of the isolated RNA was reverse transcribed, the sequencing read expressed TCRB transcripts. Naive, central memory and regulatory T cell samples averaged roughly 3.7 million reads. The repertoire was sequenced with immunoSEQ multiplex PCR; TCRdb's copy has only in-frame clones and lacks some. In the table there are some 160,000 clones, roughly 9% of which are singletons. There are a few counts of this clone. The antigen remains undetermined. The material sequenced was central memory CD4+ T cells from blood. The chain couples TRBV4-2 to TRBJ2-3; TRBD2 aligns across 10 bases. The TCR originated in a woman under 40 with type 1 diabetes. CDR3 amino acids: CASSQVLAGEFTDTQYF. The CDR3 DNA follows: TGTGCCAGCAGCCAAGTTCTAGCGGGAGAGTTCACAGATACGCAGTATTTT.